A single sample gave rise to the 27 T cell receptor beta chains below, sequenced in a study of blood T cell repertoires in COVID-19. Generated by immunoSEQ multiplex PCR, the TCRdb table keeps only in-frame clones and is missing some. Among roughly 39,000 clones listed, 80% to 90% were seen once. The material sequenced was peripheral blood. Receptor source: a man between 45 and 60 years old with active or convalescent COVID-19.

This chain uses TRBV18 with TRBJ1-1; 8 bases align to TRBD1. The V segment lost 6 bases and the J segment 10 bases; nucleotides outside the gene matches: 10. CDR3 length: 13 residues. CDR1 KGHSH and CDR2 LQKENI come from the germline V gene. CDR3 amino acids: CASSLGQGDGAFF. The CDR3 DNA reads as TGTGCCAGCTCGCTAGGACAGGGAGACGGAGCTTTCTTT. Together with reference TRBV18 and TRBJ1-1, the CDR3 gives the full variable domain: NAGVMQNPRHLVRRRGQEARLRCSPMKGHSHVYWYRQLPEEGLKFMVYLQKENIIDESGMPKERFSAEFPKEGPSILRIQQVVRGDSAAYFCASSLGQGDGAFFGQGTRLTVV.

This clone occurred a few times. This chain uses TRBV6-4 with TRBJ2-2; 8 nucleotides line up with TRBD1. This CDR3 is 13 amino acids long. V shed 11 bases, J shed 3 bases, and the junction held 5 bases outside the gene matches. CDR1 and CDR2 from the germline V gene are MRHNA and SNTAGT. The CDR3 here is CASATGDTGELFF. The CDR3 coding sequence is TGTGCCTCGGCGACAGGGGACACCGGGGAGCTGTTTTTT.

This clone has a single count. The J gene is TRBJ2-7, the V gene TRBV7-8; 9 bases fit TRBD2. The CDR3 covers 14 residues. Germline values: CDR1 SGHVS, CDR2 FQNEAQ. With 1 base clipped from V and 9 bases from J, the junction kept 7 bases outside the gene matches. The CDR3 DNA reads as TGTGCCAGCAGCTTAGTGGCTAGCGGGGAATGGCAGTACGTC. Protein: CASSLVASGEWQYV.

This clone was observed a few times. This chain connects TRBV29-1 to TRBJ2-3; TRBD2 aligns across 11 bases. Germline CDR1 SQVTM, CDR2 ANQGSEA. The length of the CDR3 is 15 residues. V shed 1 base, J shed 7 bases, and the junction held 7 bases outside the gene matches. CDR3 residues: CSVEGPSGRSNTQYF. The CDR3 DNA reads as TGCAGCGTTGAAGGTCCTAGCGGGAGGTCTAATACGCAGTATTTT.

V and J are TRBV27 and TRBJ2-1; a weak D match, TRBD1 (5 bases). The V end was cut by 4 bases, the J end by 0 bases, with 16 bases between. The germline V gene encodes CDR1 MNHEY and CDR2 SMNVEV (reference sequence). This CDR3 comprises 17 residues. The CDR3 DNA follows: TGTGCCAGCAGTTCCCCAGGGTTCCAGGGCTCCTACAATGAGCAGTTCTTC. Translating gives CASSSPGFQGSYNEQFF.

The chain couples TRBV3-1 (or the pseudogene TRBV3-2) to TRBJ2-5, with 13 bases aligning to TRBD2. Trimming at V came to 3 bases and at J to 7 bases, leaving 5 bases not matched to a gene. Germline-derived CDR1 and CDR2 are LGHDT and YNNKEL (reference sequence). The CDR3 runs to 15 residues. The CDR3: CASSQRTSGRRTQYF. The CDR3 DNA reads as TGTGCCAGCAGCCAGAGGACTAGCGGGAGACGGACCCAGTACTTC.

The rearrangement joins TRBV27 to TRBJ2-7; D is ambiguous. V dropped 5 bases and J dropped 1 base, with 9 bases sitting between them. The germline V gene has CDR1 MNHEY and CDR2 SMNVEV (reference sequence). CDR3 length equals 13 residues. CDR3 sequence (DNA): TGTGCCAGCAGTGCCGACTTGTCCTACGAGCAGTACTTC. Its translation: CASSADLSYEQYF.

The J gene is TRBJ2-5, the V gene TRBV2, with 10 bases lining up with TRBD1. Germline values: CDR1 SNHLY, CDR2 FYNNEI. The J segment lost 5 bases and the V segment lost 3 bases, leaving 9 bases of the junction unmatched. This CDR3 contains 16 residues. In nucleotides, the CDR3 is TGTGCCAGCAGTGACTATAGGACAGGGGGAAGGGAGACCCAGTACTTC. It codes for CASSDYRTGGRETQYF. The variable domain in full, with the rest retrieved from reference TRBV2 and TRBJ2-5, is EPEVTQTPSHQVTQMGQEVILRCVPISNHLYFYWYRQILGQKVEFLVSFYNNEISEKSEIFDDQFSVERPDGSNFTLKIRSTKLEDSAMYFCASSDYRTGGRETQYFGPGTRLLVL.

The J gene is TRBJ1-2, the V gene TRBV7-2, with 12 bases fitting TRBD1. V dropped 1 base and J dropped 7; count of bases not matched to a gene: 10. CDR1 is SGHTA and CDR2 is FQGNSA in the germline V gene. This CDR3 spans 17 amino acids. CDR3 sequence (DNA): TGTGCCAGCAGCTTAGTCGGGACAGGGGGCCCGGCAGGTGGCTACACCTTC. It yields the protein CASSLVGTGGPAGGYTF.

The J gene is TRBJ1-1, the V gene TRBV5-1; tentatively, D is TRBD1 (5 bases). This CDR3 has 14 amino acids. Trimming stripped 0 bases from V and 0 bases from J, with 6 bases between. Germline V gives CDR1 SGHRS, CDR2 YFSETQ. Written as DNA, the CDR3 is TGCGCCAGCAGCTTGGACAGGATGAACACTGAAGCTTTCTTT. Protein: CASSLDRMNTEAFF.

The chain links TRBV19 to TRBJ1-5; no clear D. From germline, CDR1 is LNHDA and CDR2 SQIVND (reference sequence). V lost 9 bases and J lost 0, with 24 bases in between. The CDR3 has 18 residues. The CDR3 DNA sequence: TGTGCCAGCTCCCGCCCTAGTCTCTCGGGTAATAGCAATCAGCCCCAGCATTTT. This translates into CASSRPSLSGNSNQPQHF.

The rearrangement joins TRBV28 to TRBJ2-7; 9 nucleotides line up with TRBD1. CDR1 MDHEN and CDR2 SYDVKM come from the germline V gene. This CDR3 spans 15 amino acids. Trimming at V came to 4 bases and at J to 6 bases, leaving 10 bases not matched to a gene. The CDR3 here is CASSSHRGPRREQYV. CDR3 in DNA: TGTGCCAGCAGTTCCCACAGGGGGCCCCGGCGCGAGCAGTACGTC.

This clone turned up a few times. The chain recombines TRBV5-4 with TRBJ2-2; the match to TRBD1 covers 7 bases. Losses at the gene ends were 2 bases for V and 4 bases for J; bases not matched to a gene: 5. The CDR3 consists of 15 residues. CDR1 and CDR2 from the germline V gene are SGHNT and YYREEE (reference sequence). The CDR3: CASSFQGQLTGELFF. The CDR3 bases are TGTGCCAGCAGCTTCCAGGGACAGCTCACCGGGGAGCTGTTTTTT.

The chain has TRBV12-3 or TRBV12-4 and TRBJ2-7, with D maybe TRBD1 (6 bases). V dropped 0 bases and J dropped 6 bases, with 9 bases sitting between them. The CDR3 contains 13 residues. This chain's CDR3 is CASSLAQGSEQYV. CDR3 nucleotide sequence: TGTGCCAGCAGTTTAGCGCAGGGGTCCGAGCAGTACGTC.

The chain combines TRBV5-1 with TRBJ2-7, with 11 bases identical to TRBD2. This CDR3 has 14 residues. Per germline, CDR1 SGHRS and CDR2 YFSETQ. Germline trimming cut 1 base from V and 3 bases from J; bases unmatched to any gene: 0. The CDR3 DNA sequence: TGCGCCAGCAGCTTGACTAGCGGGAGCTACGAGCAGTACTTC. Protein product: CASSLTSGSYEQYF.

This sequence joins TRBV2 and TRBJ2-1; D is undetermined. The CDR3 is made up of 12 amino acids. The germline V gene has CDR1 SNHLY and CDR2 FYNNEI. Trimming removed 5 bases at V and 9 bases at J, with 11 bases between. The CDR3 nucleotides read TGTGCCAGCAGTTTAGTCTCCGGTGAGCAGTTCTTC. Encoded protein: CASSLVSGEQFF.

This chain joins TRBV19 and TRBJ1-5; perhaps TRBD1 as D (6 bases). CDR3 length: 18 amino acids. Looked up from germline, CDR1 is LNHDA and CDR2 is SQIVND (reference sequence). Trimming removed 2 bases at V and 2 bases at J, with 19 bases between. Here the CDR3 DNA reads TGTGCCAGTAGTATATCGGGACATCCAACAAGAGGCAATCAGCCCCAGCATTTT. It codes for CASSISGHPTRGNQPQHF.

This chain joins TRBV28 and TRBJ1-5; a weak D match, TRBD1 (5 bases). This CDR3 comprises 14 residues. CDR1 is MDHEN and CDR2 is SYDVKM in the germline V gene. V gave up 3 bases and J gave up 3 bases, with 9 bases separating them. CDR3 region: CASSFGGVNQPQHF. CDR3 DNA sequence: TGTGCCAGCAGTTTTGGAGGGGTCAATCAGCCCCAGCATTTT.

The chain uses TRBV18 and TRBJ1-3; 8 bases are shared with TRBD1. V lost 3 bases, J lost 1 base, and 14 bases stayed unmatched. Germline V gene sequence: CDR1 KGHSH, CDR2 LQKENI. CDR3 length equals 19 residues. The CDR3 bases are TGTGCCAGCTCACCCACCCAGGGGGCGCGGAGACAATCTGGAAACACCATATATTTT. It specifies CASSPTQGARRQSGNTIYF.

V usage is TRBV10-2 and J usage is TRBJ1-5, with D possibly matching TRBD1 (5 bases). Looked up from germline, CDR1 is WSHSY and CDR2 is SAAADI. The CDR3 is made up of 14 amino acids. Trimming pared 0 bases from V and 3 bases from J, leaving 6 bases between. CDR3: CASSESTVNQPQHF. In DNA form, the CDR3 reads TGCGCCAGCAGTGAGTCGACAGTCAATCAGCCCCAGCATTTT.

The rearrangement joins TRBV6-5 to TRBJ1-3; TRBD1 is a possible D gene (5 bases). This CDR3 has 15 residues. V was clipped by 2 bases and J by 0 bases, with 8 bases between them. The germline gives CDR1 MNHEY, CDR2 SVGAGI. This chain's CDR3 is CASSYAGRSGNTIYF. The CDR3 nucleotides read TGTGCCAGCAGTTACGCAGGGCGCTCTGGAAACACCATATATTTT.

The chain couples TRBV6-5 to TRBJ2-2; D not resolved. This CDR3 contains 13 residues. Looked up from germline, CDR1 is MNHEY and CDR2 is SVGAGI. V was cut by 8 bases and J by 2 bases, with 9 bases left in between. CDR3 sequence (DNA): TGTGCCAGCCGCACAGATAACACCGGGGAGCTGTTTTTT. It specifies CASRTDNTGELFF.

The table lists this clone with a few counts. Written as DNA, the CDR3 is TGTGCCAGCAGTCGGAAGGAGAGGGAAAAACTGTTTTTT. It translates to CASSRKEREKLFF. The chain recombines TRBV27 with TRBJ1-4; D ambiguous. V lost 5 bases and J lost 8, with 12 bases in between. CDR3 length equals 13 residues. Germline V gives CDR1 MNHEY, CDR2 SMNVEV (reference sequence).

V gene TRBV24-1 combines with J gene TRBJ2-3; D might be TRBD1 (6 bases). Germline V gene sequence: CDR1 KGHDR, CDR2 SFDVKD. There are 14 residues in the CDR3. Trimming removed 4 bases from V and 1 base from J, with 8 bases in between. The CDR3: CATSDHRGTDTQYF. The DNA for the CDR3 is TGTGCCACCAGTGACCACAGGGGCACAGATACGCAGTATTTT.

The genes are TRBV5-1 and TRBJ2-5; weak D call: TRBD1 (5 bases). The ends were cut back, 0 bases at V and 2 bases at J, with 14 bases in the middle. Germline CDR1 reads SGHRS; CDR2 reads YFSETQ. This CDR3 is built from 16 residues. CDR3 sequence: CASSLEGLGAQETQYF. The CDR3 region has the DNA TGCGCCAGCAGCTTGGAGGGGTTAGGAGCACAAGAGACCCAGTACTTC.

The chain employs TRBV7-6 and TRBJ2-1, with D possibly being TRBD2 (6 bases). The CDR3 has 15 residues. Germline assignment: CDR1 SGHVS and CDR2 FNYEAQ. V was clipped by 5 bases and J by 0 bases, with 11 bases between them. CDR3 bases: TGTGCCAGCAGCCCGGGAGAAAGCTCCTACAATGAGCAGTTCTTC. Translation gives CASSPGESSYNEQFF. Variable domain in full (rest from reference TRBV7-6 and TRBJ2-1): GAGVSQSPRYKVTKRGQDVALRCDPISGHVSLYWYRQALGQGPEFLTYFNYEAQQDKSGLPNDRFSAERPEGSISTLTIQRTEQRDSAMYRCASSPGESSYNEQFFGPGTRLTVL.

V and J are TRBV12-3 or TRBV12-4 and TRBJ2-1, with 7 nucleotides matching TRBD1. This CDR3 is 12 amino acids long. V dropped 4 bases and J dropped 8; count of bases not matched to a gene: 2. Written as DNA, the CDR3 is TGTGCCAGCAGTTACAGGGGACATGAGCAGTTCTTC. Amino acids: CASSYRGHEQFF.